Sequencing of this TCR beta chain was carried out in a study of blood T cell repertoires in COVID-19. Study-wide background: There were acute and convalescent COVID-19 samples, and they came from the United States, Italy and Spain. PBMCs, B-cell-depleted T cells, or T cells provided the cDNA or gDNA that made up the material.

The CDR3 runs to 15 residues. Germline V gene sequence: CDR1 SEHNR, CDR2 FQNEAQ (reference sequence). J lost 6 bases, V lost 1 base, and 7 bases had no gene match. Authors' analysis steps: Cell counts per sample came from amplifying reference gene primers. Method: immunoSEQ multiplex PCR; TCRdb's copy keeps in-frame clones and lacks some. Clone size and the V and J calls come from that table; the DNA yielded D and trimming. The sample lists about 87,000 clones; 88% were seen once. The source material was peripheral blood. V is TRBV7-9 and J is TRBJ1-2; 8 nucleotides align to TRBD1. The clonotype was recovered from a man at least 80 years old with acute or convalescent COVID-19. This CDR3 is CASSLVGQGADGYTF. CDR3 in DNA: TGTGCCAGCAGCTTAGTGGGGCAGGGGGCGGATGGCTACACCTTC.